A selection of T cell receptor beta chains follows, all from one sample in a study of T cell repertoires in cytomegalovirus infection. TCRdb independently ran MiXCR on the reads; one entry per CDR3 protein. The sample shows approximately 140,000 distinct CDR3 sequences, about 6.1% of them seen only once. Sequencing used PBMCs. The receptors originated from a human donor in good health (CMV status not recorded). Some clones in this sample may be carry-over from other donors' samples. Each CDR3 is given with its conserved first and last residue. The order of the fields is V gene, J gene, D gene, clone size, CDR3 protein, CDR3 DNA. D genes are given only for firm matches. Where a row states a size, it is once, few, many or the class of an expanded clone; other rows omit it.

v_call: TRBV7-2; j_call: TRBJ1-3; d_call: TRBD1; clone_size: many; cdr3_aa: CASSLIFDRAGNTIYF; cdr3_nt: TGTGCCAGCAGCTTAATATTCGACAGGGCTGGAAACACCATATATTTT
v_call: TRBV7-2; j_call: TRBJ2-7; d_call: -; clone_size: -; cdr3_aa: CASSVGGGWSYEQYF; cdr3_nt: TGTGCCAGCAGCGTAGGAGGTGGCTGGTCCTACGAGCAGTACTTC
v_call: TRBV20-1; j_call: TRBJ1-6; d_call: -; clone_size: -; cdr3_aa: CSARDRVPNSPLHF; cdr3_nt: TGCAGTGCTAGAGATCGGGTCCCAAATTCACCCCTCCACTTT
v_call: TRBV20-1; j_call: TRBJ1-4; d_call: -; clone_size: -; cdr3_aa: CSVGNFNEKLFF; cdr3_nt: TGCAGTGTAGGGAATTTTAATGAAAAACTGTTTTTT
v_call: TRBV9; j_call: TRBJ1-1; d_call: -; clone_size: few; cdr3_aa: CASSVGPGIVAFF; cdr3_nt: TGTGCCAGCAGCGTAGGCCCGGGGATAGTAGCTTTCTTT
v_call: TRBV7-2; j_call: TRBJ1-1; d_call: -; clone_size: many; cdr3_aa: CASSLSPRNTEAFF; cdr3_nt: TGTGCCAGCAGCTTAAGTCCAAGGAACACTGAAGCTTTCTTT
v_call: TRBV25-1; j_call: TRBJ2-5; d_call: TRBD2; clone_size: many; cdr3_aa: CASSAGSGGRKETQYF; cdr3_nt: TGTGCCAGCAGTGCCGGCAGCGGGGGGCGAAAAGAGACCCAGTACTTC
v_call: TRBV7-2; j_call: TRBJ2-5; d_call: -; clone_size: many; cdr3_aa: CASSLVTSWKTQYF; cdr3_nt: TGTGCCAGCAGCTTAGTTACTAGCTGGAAGACCCAGTACTTC
v_call: TRBV15; j_call: TRBJ2-3; d_call: -; clone_size: many; cdr3_aa: CATSRVGDLTDTQYF; cdr3_nt: TGTGCCACCAGCAGAGTCGGGGACTTAACAGATACGCAGTATTTT
v_call: TRBV11-2; j_call: TRBJ2-2; d_call: -; clone_size: few; cdr3_aa: CASSLASFGGELFF; cdr3_nt: TGTGCCAGCAGCTTAGCAAGCTTCGGCGGGGAGCTGTTTTTT